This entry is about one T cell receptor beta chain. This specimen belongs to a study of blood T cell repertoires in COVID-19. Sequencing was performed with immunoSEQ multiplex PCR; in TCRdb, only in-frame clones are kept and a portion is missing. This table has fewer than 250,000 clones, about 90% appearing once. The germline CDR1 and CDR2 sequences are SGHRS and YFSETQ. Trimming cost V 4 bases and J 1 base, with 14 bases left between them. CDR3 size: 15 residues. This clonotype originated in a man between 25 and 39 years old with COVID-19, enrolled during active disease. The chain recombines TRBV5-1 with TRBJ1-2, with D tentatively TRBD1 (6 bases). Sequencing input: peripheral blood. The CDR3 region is CASSKTRTDNYGYTF. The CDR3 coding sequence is TGCGCCAGCAGCAAGACACGGACAGATAACTATGGCTACACCTTC.